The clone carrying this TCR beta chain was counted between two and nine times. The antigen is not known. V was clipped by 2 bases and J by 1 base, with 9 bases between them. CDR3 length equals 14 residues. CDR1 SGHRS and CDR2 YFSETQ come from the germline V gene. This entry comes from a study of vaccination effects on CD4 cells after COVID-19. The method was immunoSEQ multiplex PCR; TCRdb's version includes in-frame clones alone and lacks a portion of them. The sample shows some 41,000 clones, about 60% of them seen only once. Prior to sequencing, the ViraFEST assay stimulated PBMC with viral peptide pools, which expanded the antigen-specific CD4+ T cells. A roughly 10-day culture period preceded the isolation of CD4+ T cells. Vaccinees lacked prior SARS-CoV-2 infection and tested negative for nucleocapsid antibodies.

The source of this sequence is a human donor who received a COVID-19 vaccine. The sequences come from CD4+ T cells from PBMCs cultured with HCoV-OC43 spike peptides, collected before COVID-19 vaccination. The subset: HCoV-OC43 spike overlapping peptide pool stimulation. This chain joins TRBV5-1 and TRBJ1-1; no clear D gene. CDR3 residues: CASSFEGGNTEAFF. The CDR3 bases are TGCGCCAGCAGCTTCGAGGGCGGGAACACTGAAGCTTTCTTT.